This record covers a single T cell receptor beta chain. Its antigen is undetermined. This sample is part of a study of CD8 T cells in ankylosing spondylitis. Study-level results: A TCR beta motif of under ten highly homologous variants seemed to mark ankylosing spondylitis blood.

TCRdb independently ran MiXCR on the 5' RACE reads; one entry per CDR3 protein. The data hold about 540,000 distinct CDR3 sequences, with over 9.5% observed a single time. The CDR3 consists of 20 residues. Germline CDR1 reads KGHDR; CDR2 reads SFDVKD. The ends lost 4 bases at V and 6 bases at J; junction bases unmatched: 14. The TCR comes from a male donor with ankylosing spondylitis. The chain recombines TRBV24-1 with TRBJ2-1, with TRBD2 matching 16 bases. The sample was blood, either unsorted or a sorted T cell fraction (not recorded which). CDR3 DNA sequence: TGTGCCACCAGTGAACCGAGAGGGACTAGCGGGAGGGCGAGGATCAATGAGCAGTTCTTC. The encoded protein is CATSEPRGTSGRARINEQFF.